The sequence of this T cell receptor beta chain was determined in a study of cytomegalovirus exposure and HLA in healthy donors. Use of 60 Vbeta and 13 Jbeta primers characterized the PCR. The data were produced by immunoSEQ multiplex PCR, yet TCRdb's version contains in-frame clones alone and is incomplete. The top ten hold more than 2.5% of the sample, which has 120,000 or so clones, about 79% seen once. The CDR3 extends over 13 amino acids. Per germline, CDR1 KGHSH and CDR2 LQKENI. Trimming removed 4 bases from V and 9 bases from J, with 13 bases in between. Sequenced material: PBMCs. The gene calls are TRBV18 and TRBJ2-1; D may be TRBD1 (5 bases). This receptor was taken from a woman aged 45-59 years in good health and CMV-seronegative. CDR3 in DNA: TGTGCCAGCTCACAGCAGGGAAGTGGTGAGCAGTTCTTC. It specifies CASSQQGSGEQFF.